This T cell receptor beta chain came from a study of cytomegalovirus exposure and HLA in healthy donors. Study in general: Among around 170 million T cells, an earlier analysis found 95 million to 140 million unique TCR beta sequences. Study-level results: Most TCR sequences were uncommon, yet certain public TCRs appeared in many donors. In a later analysis, a missense DCLRE1C variant was linked to TCR beta V- and J-gene trimming.

The CDR3 runs to 18 residues. Amplification used 60 Vbeta primers and 13 Jbeta primers. TCRdb's copy holds only in-frame clones and misses some; the assay was immunoSEQ multiplex PCR. The table lists 150,000 to 200,000 clones, around 83% of them singletons. Regarding this clone: The antigen remains undetermined.

What was sequenced was PBMCs. The clonotype originates from a man in his forties or fifties in good health and CMV-seronegative. J is TRBJ2-7 and V is TRBV21-1; TRBD2 is the table's D call, not checked against the DNA. TRBV21-1 has pseudogene status. The CDR3 loop is CASSQIRQGLAEWGEQYF. The CDR3 nucleotides are TGTGCCAGCAGCCAAATCCGACAGGGACTAGCGGAGTGGGGGGAGCAGTACTTC.